The clone carrying this T cell receptor beta chain was recorded many times. Every one of the donors was a healthy Caucasian. The data stem from a study of identical twins. TCRdb reanalysed the 5' RACE reads using MiXCR and keeps one entry per CDR3 protein. This sample has 100,000 to 110,000 distinct CDR3 sequences, with about 5.6% found just once. Germline loops: CDR1 MRHNA, CDR2 SNTAGT. The CDR3 contains 16 residues. V shed 8 bases and J 3 bases; nucleotides not matched to a gene: 12. The sample consisted of memory T cells sorted from blood. The TCR comes from a woman in her 50s in good health. The gene calls are TRBV6-4 and TRBJ2-2; 7 bases line up with TRBD1. The CDR3 bases are TGTGCCAGCCGACGTTCCGGGACAGCCGACACCGGGGAGCTGTTTTTT. It is translated as CASRRSGTADTGELFF.